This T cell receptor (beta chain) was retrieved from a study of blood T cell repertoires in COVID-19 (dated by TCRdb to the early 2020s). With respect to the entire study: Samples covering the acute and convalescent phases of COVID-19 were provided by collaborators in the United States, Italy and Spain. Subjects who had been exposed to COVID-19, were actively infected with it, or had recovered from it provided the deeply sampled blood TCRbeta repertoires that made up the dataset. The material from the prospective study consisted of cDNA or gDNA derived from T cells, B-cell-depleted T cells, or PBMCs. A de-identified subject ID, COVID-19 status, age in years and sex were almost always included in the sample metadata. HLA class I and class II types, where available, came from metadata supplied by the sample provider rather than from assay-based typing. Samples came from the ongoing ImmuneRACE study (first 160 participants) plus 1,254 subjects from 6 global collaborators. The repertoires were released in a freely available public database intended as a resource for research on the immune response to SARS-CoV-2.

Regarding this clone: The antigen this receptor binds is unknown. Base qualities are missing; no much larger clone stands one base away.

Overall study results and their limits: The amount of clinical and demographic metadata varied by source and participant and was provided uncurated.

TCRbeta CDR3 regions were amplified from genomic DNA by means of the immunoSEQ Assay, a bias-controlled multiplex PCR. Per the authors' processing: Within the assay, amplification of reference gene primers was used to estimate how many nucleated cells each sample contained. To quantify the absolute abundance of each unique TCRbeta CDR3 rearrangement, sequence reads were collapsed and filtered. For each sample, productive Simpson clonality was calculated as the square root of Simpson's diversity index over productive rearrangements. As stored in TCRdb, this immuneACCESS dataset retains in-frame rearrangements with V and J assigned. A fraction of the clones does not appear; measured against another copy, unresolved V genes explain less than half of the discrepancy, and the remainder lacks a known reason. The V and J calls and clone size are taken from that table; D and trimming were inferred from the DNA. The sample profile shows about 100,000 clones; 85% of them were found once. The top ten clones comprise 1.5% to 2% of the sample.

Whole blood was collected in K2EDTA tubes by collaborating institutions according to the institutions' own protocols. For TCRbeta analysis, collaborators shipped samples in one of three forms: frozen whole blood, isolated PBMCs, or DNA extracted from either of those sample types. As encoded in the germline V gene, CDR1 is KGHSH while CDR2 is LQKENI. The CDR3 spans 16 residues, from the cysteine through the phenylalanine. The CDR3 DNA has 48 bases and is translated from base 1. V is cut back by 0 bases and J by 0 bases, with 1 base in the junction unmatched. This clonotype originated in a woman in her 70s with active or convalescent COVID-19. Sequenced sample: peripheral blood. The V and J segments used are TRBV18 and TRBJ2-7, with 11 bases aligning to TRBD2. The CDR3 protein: CASSPPSGRASYEQYF. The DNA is TGTGCCAGCTCACCACCTAGCGGGAGGGCCTCCTACGAGCAGTACTTC.